Reported below is one TCR beta chain. Its antigen remains unidentified. Looked up from germline, CDR1 is MNHEY and CDR2 is SVGEGT. The CDR3 is made up of 13 amino acids. V dropped 10 bases and J dropped 4 bases, with 17 bases sitting between them. The data belong to a study of blood T cells in healthy people across ages. Points from the study as a whole: Long-lived donors had more naive CD4+ cells and higher diversity than aged donors.

Primers used in a second PCR of about 7 to 12 cycles were a sample-barcoded 5' primer and a J-beta primer mix. TCRdb recomputed calls from the 5' RACE reads with MiXCR, one row per CDR3 protein. The table records 1.5 million to 2 million distinct CDR3 sequences, about 39% of them present only once. This chain uses TRBV6-2 or TRBV6-3 with TRBJ2-7; D perhaps matches TRBD2 (6 bases). Input material: blood. The origin of this receptor is a human donor in good health. CDR3 sequence: CAIRDSQCYEQYF. Written as DNA, the CDR3 is TGTGCCATCCGGGACTCCCAGTGTTACGAGCAGTACTTC.